These T cell receptor beta chains were read from a single sample in a study of OX40 agonist ivuxolimab in advanced cancers. Data came from immunoSEQ multiplex PCR; TCRdb stores just in-frame clones and leaves some out. The table records tens of thousands of clones, around 90% of them present only once. This material consisted of CD4+ or CD8+ T cells sorted from blood, taken in a trial of the OX40 agonist ivuxolimab. These receptors came from an adult with an advanced solid tumor such as melanoma, head and neck, liver or kidney cancer. Both conserved end residues are part of each CDR3. D genes are given only for firm matches. Clone size is not always given. Where it is, it says once, few, many or a class for expanded clones.

d_call	v_call	clone_size	j_call	cdr3_nt	cdr3_aa
.	TRBV7-2	once	TRBJ2-5	TGTGCCAGCAGCCCCCGCAGGGTAGTGGAGACCCAGTACTTC	CASSPRRVVETQYF
.	TRBV21-1	once	TRBJ2-5	TGTGCCAGCAGCAAAGGAACTAGCGGGGGCTTAGAGACCCAGTACTTC	CASSKGTSGGLETQYF
.	TRBV18	.	TRBJ1-4	TGTGCCAGCTCACCACGGCGGGGGTCGGGTGAAAAACTGTTTTTT	CASSPRRGSGEKLFF
TRBD1	TRBV7-2	.	TRBJ2-7	TGTGCCAGCAACAGACAGGGGGGAGACTACGAGCAGTACTTC	CASNRQGGDYEQYF
.	TRBV7-3	.	TRBJ2-7	TGTGCCAGCAGCTTTCGGAGCTACGAGCAGTACTTC	CASSFRSYEQYF
TRBD1	TRBV4-2	.	TRBJ2-7	TGTGCCAGCAGTCAGACAGGGCCCTACGAGCAGTACTTC	CASSQTGPYEQYF
.	TRBV4-1	.	TRBJ1-5	TGCGCCAGCAGCCAAGGGGGGGCGCGGAATCAGCCCCAGCATTTT	CASSQGGARNQPQHF
TRBD2	TRBV28	.	TRBJ2-5	TGTGCCAGCCTAGCGGGAGGGGTTTTGGAGACCCAGTACTTC	CASLAGGVLETQYF
TRBD1	TRBV4-1	.	TRBJ1-1	TGCGCCAGCAGCCTACGGACAGGGGAGACTGAAGCTTTCTTT	CASSLRTGETEAFF
TRBD1	TRBV27	.	TRBJ2-7	TGTGCCAGCACCCGCCGAACCGGGACAGGGTCCCACGAGCAGTACTTC	CASTRRTGTGSHEQYF
.	TRBV9	once	TRBJ2-5	TGTGCCAGCAACCTAGAGGGGGGGGCCCAAGAGACCCAGTACTTC	CASNLEGGAQETQYF
TRBD2	TRBV11-2	.	TRBJ2-7	TGTGCCAGCAGCTTAGGAGCGGGGAGCTCCTACGAGCAGTACTTC	CASSLGAGSSYEQYF
.	TRBV6-6	.	TRBJ2-2	TGTGCCAGCAGTTTCGGAGCTAACACCGGGGAGCTGTTTTTT	CASSFGANTGELFF
TRBD2	TRBV5-1	.	TRBJ2-3	TGCGCCAGCAGCTCAGAGATACTAGCGGGGGCCACCTTCTCTAGCACAGATACGCAGTATTTT	CASSSEILAGATFSSTDTQYF
TRBD2	TRBV9	.	TRBJ2-1	TGTGCCAGCAGCGCTCCCCCCGGGACTAGGGCTTACAATGAGCAGTTCTTC	CASSAPPGTRAYNEQFF
.	TRBV7-9	.	TRBJ2-1	TGTGCCAGCAGCTATGGGGATGAGCAGTTCTTC	CASSYGDEQFF
.	TRBV6-5	.	TRBJ2-7	TGTGCCAGCAGTTACGGACAGCGATACTACGAGCAGTACTTC	CASSYGQRYYEQYF
.	TRBV7-9	.	TRBJ2-7	TGTGCCAGCAGCTTAGCGCGTGGGCAGAGCTCCTACGAGCAGTACTTC	CASSLARGQSSYEQYF
.	TRBV5-8	.	TRBJ2-1	TGTGCCAGCAGCTTGGTAGGCATCGGCACGAATGAGCAGTTCTTC	CASSLVGIGTNEQFF
.	TRBV5-1	few	TRBJ2-3	TGCGCCAGCAGCTTGGGTGAATTCACAGATACGCAGTATTTT	CASSLGEFTDTQYF
.	TRBV5-1	.	TRBJ2-7	TGCGCCAGCAGCCGCAGTCAAACCTACGAGCAGTACTTC	CASSRSQTYEQYF
.	TRBV6-6	.	TRBJ1-2	TGTGCCGGTCACCCGGACAGATTAACTGGCTACACCTTC	CAGHPDRLTGYTF
.	TRBV5-8	.	TRBJ2-6	TGTGCCAGCAGCCCTCCTTGGGGGGGGGCCAACGTCCTGACTTTC	CASSPPWGGANVLTF
TRBD2	TRBV5-1	once	TRBJ2-5	TGCGCCAGCACTTTGGGGAGGGGAACGGGGGTCCAAGAGACCCAGTACTTC	CASTLGRGTGVQETQYF
.	TRBV11-2	.	TRBJ2-3	TGTGCCAGCAGCTTAGTAACGGGCACTCACTACACAGATACGCAGTATTTT	CASSLVTGTHYTDTQYF
.	TRBV11-2	.	TRBJ2-4	TGTGCCAGCAGCCTCGGATGGAACATTCAGTACTTC	CASSLGWNIQYF
TRBD2	TRBV28	.	TRBJ2-1	TGTGCCAGCAGGGGACTAGCGGGGGGTCTGGATGAGCAGTTCTTC	CASRGLAGGLDEQFF
TRBD2	TRBV28	.	TRBJ2-7	TGTGCCACCTTGATAGCGGGGGGGCGTCAGAAGCAGTACTTC	CATLIAGGRQKQYF
.	TRBV28	once	TRBJ2-7	TGTGCCAGCACCAAAATGACAGATTTTTACGAGCAGTACTTC	CASTKMTDFYEQYF
.	TRBV15	.	TRBJ1-4	TGTGCCACCAGCAGAGTAAGGGAAAGGGATGAAAAACTGTTTTTT	CATSRVRERDEKLFF
TRBD2	TRBV13	.	TRBJ2-5	TGTGCCAGCAGCTTAGAAGCGGGAGGAAGCGAGACCCAGTACTTC	CASSLEAGGSETQYF
TRBD1	TRBV5-5	.	TRBJ2-7	TGTGCCAGCAGCCAAAAGGACAGGGGAGATCTCTACGAGCAGTACTTC	CASSQKDRGDLYEQYF
.	TRBV2	.	TRBJ2-5	TGTGCCAGCAGTTATCTAGAGGAAGAGACCCAGTACTTC	CASSYLEEETQYF
TRBD2	TRBV5-3	.	TRBJ2-5	TGTGCCAGAAGCTCGCAGGGCCTTAGCGGGAGGTGCGGGGAGACCCAGTACTTC	CARSSQGLSGRCGETQYF
TRBD2	TRBV4-1	.	TRBJ2-5	TGCGCCAGCAGCCACTCTGGAGGACTAGCGGGGGCGGGTAGGGTTCGCCAAGAGACCCAGTACTTC	CASSHSGGLAGAGRVRQETQYF
.	TRBV5-6	.	TRBJ2-7	TGTGCCAGCAGCTCGGAGAGGGATAGAGGAACGACCTTTAGTGGAGAGCAGTACTTC	CASSSERDRGTTFSGEQYF
TRBD1	TRBV27	once	TRBJ1-5	TGTGCCACCAACTCTACCAACAGGGGGAGGACTCAGCCCCAGCATTTT	CATNSTNRGRTQPQHF
TRBD1	TRBV10-3	once	TRBJ2-7	TGTGCCATCAGTGAAGGGACAGGGAAATACTTC	CAISEGTGKYF
.	TRBV10-3	.	TRBJ2-3	TGTGCCATCAGTCAGGGAGTTCAGATCGATACGCAGTATTTT	CAISQGVQIDTQYF
TRBD1	TRBV4-1	.	TRBJ2-3	TGCGCCAGCAGCCAAGGTGGACAGGGGTCGGCAGATACGCAGTATTTT	CASSQGGQGSADTQYF
.	TRBV5-1	.	TRBJ2-3	TGCGCCAATTCCCTAAACGGGGAAAGCACAGATACGCAGTATTTT	CANSLNGESTDTQYF
.	TRBV11-2	.	TRBJ2-2	TGTGCCAGCAGTTTATCACAGGGATACACCGGGGAGCTGTTTTTT	CASSLSQGYTGELFF
.	TRBV6-5	.	TRBJ2-3	TGTGCCAGCCAACTATGGGGCACAGATACGCAGTATTTT	CASQLWGTDTQYF
.	TRBV18	.	TRBJ2-2	TGTGCCAGCTCACCATGGGCTACGAACACCGGGGAGCTGTTTTTT	CASSPWATNTGELFF
.	TRBV10-3	once	TRBJ2-5	TGTGCCATCAGTGAGAGCTTGATTTCTCCTCAAGAGACCCAGTACTTC	CAISESLISPQETQYF
.	TRBV28	.	TRBJ2-3	TGTGCCAGCAGTAGTCTTGCAGGGGAAAGCACAGATACGCAGTATTTT	CASSSLAGESTDTQYF
.	TRBV5-4	.	TRBJ2-5	TGTGCCAGCTCTCTTGGGACTGCTAAAGAGACCCAGTACTTC	CASSLGTAKETQYF
.	TRBV10-2	.	TRBJ2-2	TGCGCCAGTAGCTGGGACACCGGGGAGCTGTTTTTT	CASSWDTGELFF
.	TRBV5-1	.	TRBJ1-4	TGCGCCAGCAGCCCTGGGGTATCCAGCTACGAGGAAAAACTGTTTTTT	CASSPGVSSYEEKLFF
.	TRBV7-6	.	TRBJ2-7	TGTGCCAGCAGCTTAGCAGGGGAGAGTTACGAGCAGTACTTC	CASSLAGESYEQYF
.	TRBV5-1	.	TRBJ2-3	TGCGCCAGCAGCTCAGGGGGCACAGATACGCAGTATTTT	CASSSGGTDTQYF
.	TRBV7-3	.	TRBJ2-3	TGTGCCAGCAGCTCCGAGGGTTCAGATACGCAGTATTTT	CASSSEGSDTQYF